The TCR beta chain under discussion was sequenced for a study of cytomegalovirus exposure and HLA in healthy donors. This CDR3 has 15 amino acids. J was trimmed by 0 bases and V by 5 bases; bases with no gene match: 6. Germline loops: CDR1 SEHNR, CDR2 FQNEAQ (reference sequence). The PCR used 60 Vbeta and 13 Jbeta primers. Sequencing was performed with immunoSEQ multiplex PCR; in TCRdb, only in-frame clones are kept and a portion is missing. Of roughly 200,000 clones listed, approximately 84% are singletons. This receptor was taken from a woman between 40 and 55 years old in good health and CMV-seronegative. The sequenced sample was PBMCs. V and J are TRBV7-9 and TRBJ2-7; the match to TRBD1 covers 8 bases. CDR3 coding DNA: TGTGCCAGCAGCGAATCAACAGGGGGCTCCTACGAGCAGTACTTC. This sequence encodes CASSESTGGSYEQYF.